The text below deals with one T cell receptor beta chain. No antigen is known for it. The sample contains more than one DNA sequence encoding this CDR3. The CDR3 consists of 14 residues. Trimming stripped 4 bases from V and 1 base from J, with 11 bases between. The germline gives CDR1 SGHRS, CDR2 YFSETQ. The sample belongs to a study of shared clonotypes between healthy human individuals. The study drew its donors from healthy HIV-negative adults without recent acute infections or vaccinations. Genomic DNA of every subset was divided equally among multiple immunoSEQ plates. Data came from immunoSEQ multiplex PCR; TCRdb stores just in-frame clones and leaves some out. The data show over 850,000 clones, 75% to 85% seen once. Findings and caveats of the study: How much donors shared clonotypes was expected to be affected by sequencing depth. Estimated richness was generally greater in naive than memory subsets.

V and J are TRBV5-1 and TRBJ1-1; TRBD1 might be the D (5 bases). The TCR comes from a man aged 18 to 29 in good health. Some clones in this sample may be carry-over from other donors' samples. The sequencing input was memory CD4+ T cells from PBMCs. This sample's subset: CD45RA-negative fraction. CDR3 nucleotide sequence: TGCGCCAGCAGCCAAGGGACGGGGAACACTGAAGCTTTCTTT. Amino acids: CASSQGTGNTEAFF.